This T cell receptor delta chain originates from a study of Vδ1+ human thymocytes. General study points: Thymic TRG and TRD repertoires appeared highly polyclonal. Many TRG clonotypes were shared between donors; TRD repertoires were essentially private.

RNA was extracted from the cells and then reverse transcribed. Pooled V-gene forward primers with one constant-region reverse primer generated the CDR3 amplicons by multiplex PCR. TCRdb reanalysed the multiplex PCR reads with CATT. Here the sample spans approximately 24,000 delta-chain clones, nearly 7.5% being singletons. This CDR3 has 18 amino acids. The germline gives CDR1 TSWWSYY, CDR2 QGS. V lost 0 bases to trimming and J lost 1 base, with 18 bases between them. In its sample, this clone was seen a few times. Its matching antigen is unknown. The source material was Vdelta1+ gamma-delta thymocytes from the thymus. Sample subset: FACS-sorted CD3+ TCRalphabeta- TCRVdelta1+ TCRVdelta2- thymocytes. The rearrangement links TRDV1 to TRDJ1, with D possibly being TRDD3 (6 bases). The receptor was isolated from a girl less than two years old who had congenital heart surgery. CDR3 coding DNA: TGTGCTCTTGGGGAACTGCGATTGGGGGGCCACCGCACCGATAAACTCATCTTT. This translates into CALGELRLGGHRTDKLIF.